This T cell receptor beta chain was sequenced in a study of cytomegalovirus exposure and HLA in healthy donors. Study observations and caveats: Some TCR beta chains (more than 150 of them) were listed as cytomegalovirus-associated. The classifier reportedly diagnosed cytomegalovirus status with high specificity and sensitivity.

This CDR3 has 15 residues. V trimming: 4 bases; J trimming: 0 bases; junction bases outside the gene matches: 3. Germline V gene lookup returns CDR1 SGHRS and CDR2 YFSETQ. Using immunoSEQ multiplex PCR, the repertoire was profiled, and TCRdb retains in-frame clones only, with some absent. Altogether roughly 270,000 clones are present, approximately 88% being singletons, with the ten largest covering over 0.85%. Concerning this clone itself: Its antigen is not identified.

The chain recombines TRBV5-1 with TRBJ2-2, with 7 bases that match TRBD1. The sequencing input was PBMCs. The TCR was taken from a woman younger than 30 in good health and CMV-seronegative. The CDR3 here is CASSGQEPNTGELFF. CDR3 bases: TGCGCCAGCAGCGGACAGGAGCCGAACACCGGGGAGCTGTTTTTT.